The next 20 T cell receptor beta chains were all read from a single sample in a study of early T cells in non-severe SARS-CoV-2 infection. TCRdb redid the calling of the 5' RACE reads with MiXCR, one entry per CDR3 protein. The sample records some 34,000 distinct CDR3 sequences, around 6.9% being singletons. The material was whole blood, obtained at baseline. The receptors here all came from an adult who was a healthcare worker with PCR-confirmed SARS-CoV-2 infection or an uninfected control (not recorded which).

The chain employs TRBV6-4 and TRBJ2-1; D perhaps matches TRBD2 (5 bases). The CDR3 spans 15 residues. Per the germline V gene, CDR1 is MRHNA and CDR2 is SNTAGT. The V end was cut by 0 bases, the J end by 2 bases, with 8 bases between. CDR3 sequence reads: CASSDSAGAYNEQFF. The CDR3 DNA sequence: TGTGCCAGCAGTGACTCAGCCGGGGCCTACAATGAGCAGTTCTTC.

This clonotype was picked up a small number of times. One junction end does not reproduce the germline sequence, and a read error may be involved. The chain combines TRBV5-6 with TRBJ2-3; D possibly corresponds to TRBD2 (5 bases). The germline CDR1 and CDR2 sequences are SGHDT and YYEEEE. The CDR3 totals 15 residues. Here the CDR3 reads CASTLYGKSTDTQYF. The CDR3 region has the DNA TGTGCCAGCACCTTGTACGGGAAAAGCACAGATACGCAGTATTTT.

This chain joins TRBV10-3 and TRBJ2-3; D gene unclear. V was pared by 7 bases and J by 1 base, with 9 bases between. The CDR3 has 13 amino acids. CDR1 ENHRY and CDR2 SYGVKD come from the germline V gene. CDR3 region: CAITSRGTDTQYF. For the CDR3, the DNA is TGTGCCATCACCAGCCGCGGCACAGATACGCAGTATTTT.

This clonotype was seen many times. V usage is TRBV28 and J usage is TRBJ1-1; D remains unclear. CDR1 is MDHEN, CDR2 SYDVKM, per germline. The CDR3 has 15 amino acids. V lost 5 bases to trimming and J lost 7 bases, with 20 bases between them. The CDR3 coding sequence is TGTGCCAGCAGTGCCCCCAGACTCGCCCCTCATGAAGCTTTCTTT. Its protein product is CASSAPRLAPHEAFF.

In its sample, this clonotype was seen a few times. The rearrangement joins TRBV6-2 or TRBV6-3 to TRBJ2-7; possible D gene TRBD2, 6 bases. The CDR3 extends over 12 amino acids. Trimming removed 6 bases at V and 2 bases at J, with 8 bases between. CDR1 MNHEY and CDR2 SVGEGT come from the germline V gene. CDR3 sequence: CASRRDPYEQYF. The CDR3 bases are TGTGCCAGCAGGCGGGATCCCTACGAGCAGTACTTC.

A few counts support this clonotype. Germline and junction disagree at one end, which may indicate a read error. This chain connects TRBV19 to TRBJ1-1; D may be TRBD1 (5 bases). Germline lookup yields CDR1 LNHDA and CDR2 SQIVND (reference sequence). CDR3 length: 14 amino acids. Here the CDR3 DNA reads TGTGCCAGTAGTCAGGGCTGGGTGAACACTGAAGTTTTCTTT. It translates to CASSQGWVNTEVFF. Full variable domain (rest looked up from reference TRBV19 and TRBJ1-1): DGGITQSPKYLFRKEGQNVTLSCEQNLNHDAMYWYRQDPGQGLRLIYYSQIVNDFQKGDIAEGYSVSREKKESFPLTVTSAQKNPTAFYLCASSQGWVNTEVFFGQGTRLTVV.

This clonotype was seen many times. The chain is built from TRBV12-3 or TRBV12-4 and TRBJ2-1; 8 nucleotides agree with TRBD2. V shed 6 bases, J shed 7 bases, and the junction held 11 bases outside the gene matches. This CDR3 region has 15 residues. The CDR3 coding sequence is TGTGCCAGCAGGGTTACTAGCGGTAACTGGAATGAGCAGTTCTTC. Its protein product is CASRVTSGNWNEQFF.

Many counts were recorded for this clonotype. This chain joins TRBV28 and TRBJ1-2, with D maybe TRBD1 (6 bases). With 3 bases removed from V and 8 bases from J, the gap between germline ends came to 16 bases. Looked up from germline, CDR1 is MDHEN and CDR2 is SYDVKM. This CDR3 has 14 residues. In DNA form, the CDR3 reads TGTGCCAGCAGTTTCCCGAACAGGGTTGGCGGCTACACCTTC. This gives the protein CASSFPNRVGGYTF.

This clonotype was counted between two and nine times. The J gene is TRBJ2-1, the V gene TRBV7-2; D perhaps matches TRBD2 (5 bases). The CDR3 extends over 16 amino acids. Germline V gene lookup returns CDR1 SGHTA and CDR2 FQGNSA. V was pared by 5 bases and J by 5 bases, with 19 bases between. The DNA for the CDR3 is TGTGCCAGCAGCCCCACGTTCCCACGGGGTCACAATGAGCAGTTCTTC. Its translation: CASSPTFPRGHNEQFF.

The genes are TRBV5-6 and TRBJ2-7, with 12 bases lining up with TRBD2. This CDR3 contains 14 residues. Trimming cost V 4 bases and J 4 bases; bases outside gene matches: 3. Germline CDR1 and CDR2: SGHDT and YYEEEE. CDR3 region: CASSLAGGPYEQYF. The CDR3 DNA follows: TGTGCCAGCAGCCTAGCGGGAGGGCCGTACGAGCAGTACTTC.

In this sample, this clonotype turned up a few times. J is TRBJ2-7 and V is TRBV7-9; D is unclear. This CDR3 region has 11 residues. V was shortened by 5 bases and J by 3 bases, with 5 bases between the two germline ends. Looked up from germline, CDR1 is SEHNR and CDR2 is FQNEAQ (reference sequence). Here the CDR3 DNA reads TGTGCCAGCAGCCTTAACTACGAGCAGTACTTC. Translating it yields CASSLNYEQYF.

There are many counts of this clonotype. The chain combines TRBV7-9 with TRBJ1-1, with D possibly TRBD1 on 5 matching bases. The germline V gene encodes CDR1 SEHNR and CDR2 FQNEAQ (reference sequence). The CDR3 is 17 amino acids. V lost 5 bases and J lost 1, with 20 bases in between. CDR3: CASSLSPARQPNTEAFF. The DNA for the CDR3 is TGTGCCAGCAGCCTCTCCCCCGCACGACAGCCGAACACTGAAGCTTTCTTT.

This clonotype was observed a few times. One junction end does not reproduce the germline sequence, and a read error may be involved. The chain links TRBV7-7 to TRBJ1-1; the D is unclear. The CDR3 totals 13 residues. CDR1 SSHAT and CDR2 FNYEAQ come from the germline V gene (reference sequence). DNA of the CDR3: TGTGCTAGCAGCTTAGCTGAGGGCACTGAAGCTTTCTTT. It specifies CASSLAEGTEAFF.

This clonotype was observed at least ten times. The J gene is TRBJ2-1, the V gene TRBV20-1; possibly TRBD1 or TRBD2 for D (6 bases each). This CDR3 spans 16 amino acids. Germline CDR1 DFQATT, CDR2 SNEGSKA (reference sequence). The germline V and J ends were trimmed by 5 bases and 0 bases, with 17 bases remaining between them. Here the CDR3 reads CSADIIGGSSYNEQFF. CDR3 in DNA: TGCAGTGCTGACATTATCGGGGGCAGCTCCTACAATGAGCAGTTCTTC.

This chain uses TRBV5-1 with TRBJ1-1, with a tentative D call TRBD1 (6 bases). Trimming left V 2 bases short and J 1 base short, with 6 bases between. From germline, CDR1 is SGHRS and CDR2 YFSETQ. The CDR3 is 13 amino acids. The DNA for the CDR3 is TGCGCCAGCAGCTTACAGGGGAACACTGAAGCTTTCTTT. Its translation: CASSLQGNTEAFF.

This clonotype was picked up a small number of times. The rearrangement joins TRBV12-3 or TRBV12-4 to TRBJ2-2; TRBD2 is a possible D gene (5 bases). The CDR3 loop spans 14 amino acids. Trimming cost V 7 bases and J 1 base, with 10 bases left between them. CDR3 amino acids: CASTAGLNTGELFF. In DNA, the CDR3 is TGTGCCAGCACTGCCGGACTGAACACCGGGGAGCTGTTTTTT.

This clonotype was picked up many times. The rearrangement links TRBV7-9 to TRBJ2-1; D is unresolved. The CDR3 is 14 residues long. Germline lookup yields CDR1 SEHNR and CDR2 FQNEAQ (reference sequence). Trimming pared 5 bases from V and 4 bases from J, leaving 12 bases between. CDR3 in amino acids: CASSPSSQYNEQFF. The CDR3 region has the DNA TGTGCCAGCAGCCCCAGTTCCCAATACAATGAGCAGTTCTTC.

This clonotype came up a few times. J is TRBJ1-2 and V is TRBV6-6; tentative D call: TRBD1 (5 bases). The germline CDR1 and CDR2 sequences are MNHNY and SVGAGI (reference sequence). V lost 8 bases and J 6 bases, leaving 16 bases between the germline ends. The length of the CDR3 is 13 residues. The CDR3 coding sequence is TGTGCCAGCCGAATCCGACAGATAGATGGCTACACCTTC. It codes for CASRIRQIDGYTF.

This rearrangement joins TRBV7-9 to TRBJ2-7; D gene ambiguous. This CDR3 has 13 amino acids. V lost 1 base, J lost 3 bases, and 7 bases lay in between. CDR1 and CDR2 (germline): SEHNR, FQNEAQ (reference sequence). DNA of the CDR3: TGTGCCAGCAGCTTAGTGCCCAGCTACGAGCAGTACTTC. This translates into CASSLVPSYEQYF.

The chain has TRBV28 and TRBJ2-7; 7 nucleotides line up with TRBD2. Germline CDR1 reads MDHEN; CDR2 reads SYDVKM. The CDR3 is 14 residues long. The V and J ends lost 6 bases and 2 bases, in that order; junction bases with no gene match: 7. CDR3 sequence: CASSPRLAAYEQYF. The DNA for the CDR3 is TGTGCCAGCAGCCCACGACTAGCCGCCTACGAGCAGTACTTC.